This TCR beta chain was identified in a study of cytomegalovirus exposure and HLA in healthy donors. General study points: Reported findings show TCR beta sequences accurately forecast HLA-A and HLA-B alleles in most subjects. Earlier analysis found most TCR beta V segments productive about 87% or about 30% of the time. Indistinguishable V segments, including TRBV6-2 and TRBV6-3, were excluded.

Amplification used 60 Vbeta primers and 13 Jbeta primers. Only in-frame clones appear in the TCRdb table, and some are missing; sequencing was by immunoSEQ multiplex PCR. This repertoire shows roughly 120,000 clones, roughly 62% found once; its top ten account for 1.6%. Germline CDR1 is SGHDN and CDR2 is FVKESK. The CDR3 covers 19 residues. V lost 0 bases, J lost 0 bases, and 12 bases stayed unmatched. In the case of this clone: No antigen is known for it.

The sequence derives from a man younger than 40 in good health and CMV-seropositive. The source material was PBMCs. V is TRBV14 and J is TRBJ1-1; 8 bases map to TRBD1. The DNA for the CDR3 is TGTGCCAGCAGCCAAGACCTGGGACAGGAACTAACCTTGAACACTGAAGCTTTCTTT. Its protein is CASSQDLGQELTLNTEAFF.